The T cell receptor beta chain under discussion was sequenced for a study of OX40 agonist ivuxolimab in advanced cancers. Looking at the study overall: Three patients, one with hepatocellular carcinoma and two with cutaneous melanoma, achieved partial responses. General study findings and limits: By week 6 at 0.1 to 3.0 mg/kg, blood CD4+ and CD8+ T cells had expanded clonally.

Germline CDR1 MNHNY, CDR2 SVGAGI (reference sequence). This CDR3 has 12 amino acids. Trimming cost V 6 bases and J 6 bases; bases outside gene matches: 3. Here immunoSEQ multiplex PCR was the method, and the copy in TCRdb shows in-frame clones only, minus some. The repertoire includes around 15,000 clones, approximately 90% of them detected once, and 25% to 30% sits in the top ten. Comment on this clone: Its specificity is not known.

The sample in question was CD4+ or CD8+ T cells sorted from blood, obtained in a trial of the OX40 agonist ivuxolimab. This receptor was taken from an adult with an advanced solid tumor such as melanoma, head and neck, liver or kidney cancer. The chain uses TRBV6-6 and TRBJ2-3, with 7 positions matching TRBD2. CDR3 nucleotides: TGTGCCAGCAGGGGAGGGCAGGATACGCAGTATTTT. Encoded protein: CASRGGQDTQYF.